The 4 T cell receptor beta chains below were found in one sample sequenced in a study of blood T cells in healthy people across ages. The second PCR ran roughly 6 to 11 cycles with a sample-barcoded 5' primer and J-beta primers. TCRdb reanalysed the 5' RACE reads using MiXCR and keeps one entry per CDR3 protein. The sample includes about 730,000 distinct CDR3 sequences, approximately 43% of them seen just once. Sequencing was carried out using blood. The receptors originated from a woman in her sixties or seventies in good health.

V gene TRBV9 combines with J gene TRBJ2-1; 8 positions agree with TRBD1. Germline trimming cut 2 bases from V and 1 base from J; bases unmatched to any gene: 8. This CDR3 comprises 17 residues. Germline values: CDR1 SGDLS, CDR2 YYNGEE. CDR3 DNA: TGTGCCAGCAGCGTCGCGGATAACAGGGGGTCCTACAATGAGCAGTTCTTC. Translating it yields CASSVADNRGSYNEQFF.

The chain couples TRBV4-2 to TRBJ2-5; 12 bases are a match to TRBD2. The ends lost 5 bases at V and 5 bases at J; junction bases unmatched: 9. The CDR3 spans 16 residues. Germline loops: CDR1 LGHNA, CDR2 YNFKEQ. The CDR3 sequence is CASSTRLAGARETQYF. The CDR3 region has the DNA TGTGCCAGCAGCACCCGACTAGCGGGGGCCAGGGAGACCCAGTACTTC.

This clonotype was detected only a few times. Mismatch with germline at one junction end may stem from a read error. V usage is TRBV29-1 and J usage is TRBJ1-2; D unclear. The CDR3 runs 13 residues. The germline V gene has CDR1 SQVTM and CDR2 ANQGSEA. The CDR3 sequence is CGVEDTSGDRNTF. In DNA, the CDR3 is TGCGGCGTTGAAGATACGAGCGGCGATCGTAACACCTTC.

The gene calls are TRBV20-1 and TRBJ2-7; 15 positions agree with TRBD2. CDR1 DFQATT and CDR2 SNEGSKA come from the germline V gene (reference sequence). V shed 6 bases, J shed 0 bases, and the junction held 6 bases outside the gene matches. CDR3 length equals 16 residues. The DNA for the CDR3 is TGCAGTGCAAACGGACTAGCGGGGGGGGTCTCCTACGAGCAGTACTTC. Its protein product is CSANGLAGGVSYEQYF.